This TCR beta chain appears in the sequencing data of a study of T cells after yellow fever vaccination. Details on this clonotype: Its cognate antigen is unknown.

5'RACE template switching added a universal primer site and UMIs to TCR cDNA. A single record per CDR3 protein comes from TCRdb applying MiXCR to the 5' RACE reads. Of hundreds of thousands of distinct CDR3 sequences in the sample, about an eighth were seen once. Study-level results: Once the booster was given, most primary-vaccination clones reappeared, at about 95% for CD4 and 88% for CD8.

This CDR3 has 14 amino acids. V lost 5 bases and J 3 bases, leaving 14 bases between the germline ends. Germline CDR1 reads SEHNR; CDR2 reads FQNEAQ (reference sequence). The sequence derives from a man in his late teens or twenties who received the YFV17D yellow fever vaccine. This chain uses TRBV7-9 with TRBJ2-7; weak D call: TRBD2 (5 bases). Sequencing used CD4+ T cells sorted from PBMCs, obtained 15 days after the yellow fever booster vaccination. The CDR3 bases are TGTGCCAGCAGCGCCAGCGGAGACGGCTACGAGCAGTACTTC. It encodes CASSASGDGYEQYF.